This TCR beta chain came from a study of PD-1 blockade in mismatch repair-deficient tumors. Across the whole study: Patients had around 11 mismatch repair-deficient cancer types and were previously treated and progressing.

TCR sequencing covered a few patients who responded to pembrolizumab. V lost 5 bases, J lost 3 bases, and 17 bases lay in between. The CDR3 loop spans 15 amino acids. Germline lookup yields CDR1 MNHEY and CDR2 SMNVEV (reference sequence). Comment on this clone: Its antigen is currently unknown.

Here immunoSEQ multiplex PCR was the method, and the copy in TCRdb shows in-frame clones only, minus some. Of tens of thousands of clones detected, around 79% appear once; the ten largest clones hold roughly 23%. Overall study results and limits: Rapid post-treatment expansion, then contraction, generally preceding radiologic response, marked tumor-resident clones.

V usage is TRBV27 and J usage is TRBJ2-7, with D possibly being TRBD1 (5 bases). Sequenced material: peripheral blood, taken 4 weeks after starting pembrolizumab. This clonotype was obtained from an adult with mismatch repair-deficient cancer. The CDR3 loop is CASSPQSGPNYEQYF. DNA for the CDR3: TGTGCCAGCAGTCCCCAGTCAGGGCCCAACTACGAGCAGTACTTC.